This entry concerns a single T cell receptor beta chain. Germline V gives CDR1 MNHEY, CDR2 SVGAGI. V was cut by 10 bases and J by 0 bases, with 19 bases left in between. This CDR3 has 15 residues. The data were obtained in a study of shared clonotypes between healthy human individuals. Whole-study context: The plates for each donor numbered three CD4 naive, three CD4 memory, two CD8 naive and one CD8 memory.

Only in-frame clones appear in the TCRdb table, and some are missing; sequencing was by immunoSEQ multiplex PCR. The top ten hold more than 0.45% of the sample, which has roughly 1,000,000 clones, 70% to 80% seen once. What was sequenced was memory CD4+ T cells from PBMCs. Subset here: CD45RA-negative fraction. This TCR came from a man younger than 30 in good health. Some clones in this sample may be carry-over from other donors' samples. The rearrangement joins TRBV6-5 to TRBJ2-7; D is perhaps TRBD2 (5 bases). CDR3 bases: TGTGCCACCGCGCCACTTAGCGCCAGCTCCTACGAGCAGTACTTC. Its protein is CATAPLSASSYEQYF.